The 32 T cell receptor beta chains in this list originate from one sample, sequenced in a study of cytotoxic CD8 clonotypes in ibrutinib-treated CLL. Using immunoSEQ multiplex PCR, the repertoire was profiled, and TCRdb retains in-frame clones only, with some absent. The sample includes roughly 110,000 clones, 58% of them seen just once. This specimen consisted of PBMCs, obtained after 24 months of ibrutinib treatment. The origin of the receptors is a human donor with chronic lymphocytic leukemia.

The chain couples TRBV18 to TRBJ2-1; the D gene is possibly TRBD1 (8 bases). Germline CDR1 KGHSH, CDR2 LQKENI. With 3 bases removed from V and 1 base from J, the gap between germline ends came to 19 bases. CDR3 size: 18 residues. CDR3 protein: CASSPGPTGGVSYNEQFF. CDR3 in DNA: TGTGCCAGCTCACCGGGGCCTACAGGGGGGGTTTCCTACAATGAGCAGTTCTTC.

The chain combines TRBV5-4 with TRBJ2-4; the D call may be TRBD1 or TRBD2 (6 bases each). Germline V gives CDR1 SGHNT, CDR2 YYREEE (reference sequence). V gave up 4 bases and J gave up 6 bases, with 14 bases separating them. The CDR3 runs to 14 residues. This CDR3 is CASSLGGGRNIQYF. Written as DNA, the CDR3 is TGTGCCAGCAGCCTGGGGGGCGGCAGAAACATTCAGTACTTC.

V and J are TRBV29-1 and TRBJ2-7, with D perhaps matching TRBD1 or TRBD2 (6 bases each). The V end was cut by 1 base, the J end by 0 bases, with 16 bases between. Germline CDR1 SQVTM, CDR2 ANQGSEA. The CDR3 runs 16 residues. CDR3 nucleotides: TGCAGCGTTGAAGGACAGGAGGGGGGAAGCTCCTACGAGCAGTACTTC. Residues: CSVEGQEGGSSYEQYF.

This clone appeared once. The chain joins TRBV18 to TRBJ1-1; 9 bases align to TRBD1. The germline gives CDR1 KGHSH, CDR2 LQKENI. The CDR3 has 15 residues. Trimming took 0 bases from V and 8 from J; bases not matched to a gene: 7. The CDR3 region is CASSPPQGQGVEAFF. The CDR3 nucleotides read TGTGCCAGCTCACCACCCCAGGGACAGGGTGTAGAAGCTTTCTTT.

This clone was recorded a few times. This chain links TRBV5-1 with TRBJ2-1, with 9 nucleotides matching TRBD2. There are 15 residues in the CDR3. Germline-derived CDR1 and CDR2 are SGHRS and YFSETQ. Unmatched junction bases numbered 2, after V lost 4 bases and J lost 0 bases. In DNA form, the CDR3 reads TGCGCCAGCAGCAGCGGGGGGAGCTCCTACAATGAGCAGTTCTTC. Translating it yields CASSSGGSSYNEQFF.

The V gene is TRBV18, the J gene TRBJ1-3, with D possibly being TRBD1 (5 bases). This CDR3 region has 15 residues. Germline V gene data show CDR1 as KGHSH and CDR2 as LQKENI. V was shortened by 2 bases and J by 3 bases, with 11 bases between the two germline ends. The DNA for the CDR3 is TGTGCCAGCTCACCATCGCAGGGAAATGGAAACACCATATATTTT. Translation gives CASSPSQGNGNTIYF.

J is TRBJ2-7 and V is TRBV6-5; weak D call: TRBD1 (6 bases). The V gene lost 0 bases and the J gene lost 6 bases, with 12 bases spanning the gap. The CDR3 has 14 residues. The germline gives CDR1 MNHEY, CDR2 SVGAGI. CDR3 nucleotide sequence: TGTGCCAGCAGTTACTCGACAGGCAAGGGCGAGCAGTACTTC. Encoded protein: CASSYSTGKGEQYF.

The chain has TRBV12-5 and TRBJ2-2; D is uncertain. Germline CDR1 is LGHNT and CDR2 is FRNRAP. The CDR3 consists of 12 residues. Trimming shortened V by 7 bases and J by 6 bases, and 9 bases separated the two germline ends. The CDR3 reads CASAGPPGELFF. CDR3 nucleotides: TGTGCTAGTGCCGGACCCCCCGGGGAGCTGTTTTTT.

This sequence joins TRBV4-2 and TRBJ2-7; TRBD2 matches 9 bases. Germline V gene data show CDR1 as LGHNA and CDR2 as YNFKEQ. The CDR3 totals 15 residues. With 4 bases clipped from V and 5 bases from J, the junction kept 9 bases outside the gene matches. CDR3 residues: CASSPGVAGAHEQYF. The CDR3 region has the DNA TGTGCCAGCAGCCCCGGGGTAGCGGGGGCCCACGAGCAGTACTTC.

This clone was seen more than once but under ten times. V and J are TRBV29-1 and TRBJ2-7; D possibly corresponds to TRBD1 (5 bases). Trimming took off 1 base at V and 1 base at J, with 8 bases between the two ends. This CDR3 comprises 13 residues. CDR1 is SQVTM, CDR2 ANQGSEA, per germline. The CDR3 DNA reads TGCAGCGTTGAAGGACAGAGTTCCTACGAGCAGTACTTC. Its translation: CSVEGQSSYEQYF.

This clone was seen ten or more times. This sequence joins TRBV4-1 and TRBJ1-1; D not certain. This CDR3 contains 13 residues. With 0 bases removed from V and 5 bases from J, the gap between germline ends came to 7 bases. Germline CDR1 reads MGHRA; CDR2 reads YSYEKL. The CDR3 is CASSQDRETEAFF. DNA of the CDR3: TGCGCCAGCAGCCAAGATCGGGAGACTGAAGCTTTCTTT.

The table lists this clone with a few counts. The chain uses TRBV18 and TRBJ2-7, with D perhaps matching TRBD1 (6 bases). The CDR3 has 16 residues. Per germline, CDR1 KGHSH and CDR2 LQKENI. The germline V and J ends were trimmed by 6 bases and 0 bases, with 18 bases remaining between them. CDR3: CASSPFSGGDSYEQYF. The CDR3 DNA is TGTGCCAGCTCGCCCTTTAGTGGGGGCGACTCCTACGAGCAGTACTTC.

The chain uses TRBV9 and TRBJ1-5, with 10 bases that match TRBD1. The CDR3 consists of 15 residues. Per the germline V gene, CDR1 is SGDLS and CDR2 is YYNGEE. With V trimmed by 3 bases and J by 4 bases, 4 bases remained unmatched. DNA of the CDR3: TGTGCCAGCAGCGCGGGGACAGGGGAGAATCAGCCCCAGCATTTT. Translation: CASSAGTGENQPQHF.

The rearrangement links TRBV13 to TRBJ2-5; weak D call: TRBD2 (7 bases). CDR3 size: 16 residues. V dropped 1 base and J dropped 4 bases, with 16 bases sitting between them. In germline, CDR1 is PRHDT, CDR2 FYEKMQ (reference sequence). CDR3 sequence (DNA): TGTGCCAGCAGCTTAGTGGGGGGGCCAGGTATAGAGACCCAGTACTTC. The encoded protein is CASSLVGGPGIETQYF.

The gene calls are TRBV4-2 and TRBJ2-3; 7 bases agree with TRBD1. CDR1 is LGHNA, CDR2 YNFKEQ, per germline. The length of the CDR3 is 15 residues. The J segment lost 4 bases and the V segment lost 1 base, leaving 5 bases of the junction unmatched. The CDR3 is CASSQVLGGADTQYF. In nucleotides, the CDR3 is TGTGCCAGCAGCCAAGTCCTAGGGGGCGCAGATACGCAGTATTTT.

The chain employs TRBV7-9 and TRBJ1-1; 7 bases match TRBD1. J was trimmed by 4 bases and V by 5 bases; bases with no gene match: 7. This CDR3 is built from 14 residues. CDR1 is SEHNR, CDR2 FQNEAQ, per germline (reference sequence). In DNA, the CDR3 is TGTGCCAGCAGCGTACTGACAGGGACCACTGAAGCTTTCTTT. Encoded protein: CASSVLTGTTEAFF.

The genes are TRBV6-6 and TRBJ1-5, with 8 bases aligning to TRBD1. Losses at the gene ends were 7 bases for V and 7 bases for J; bases not matched to a gene: 6. Germline CDR1 MNHNY, CDR2 SVGAGI (reference sequence). There are 13 residues in the CDR3. CDR3 nucleotides: TGTGCCAGCACCGTGACAGGGGACCAGCCCCAGCATTTT. Translation: CASTVTGDQPQHF.

This chain uses TRBV9 with TRBJ1-2, with D perhaps TRBD1 (6 bases). CDR1 is SGDLS and CDR2 is YYNGEE in the germline V gene. Trimming cost V 2 bases and J 2 bases, with 13 bases left between them. This CDR3 comprises 15 residues. CDR3 in DNA: TGTGCCAGCAGCGTGACCGGGACACCAAACTATGGCTACACCTTC. It is translated as CASSVTGTPNYGYTF.

The chain recombines TRBV19 with TRBJ1-1; TRBD1 is a possible D gene (5 bases). The CDR3 is 12 residues long. In germline, CDR1 is LNHDA, CDR2 SQIVND (reference sequence). Trimming took 3 bases from V and 8 from J, leaving 10 bases between them. The CDR3 coding sequence is TGTGCCAGTAGTATCCAGGGATTCGAAGCTTTCTTT. Translation: CASSIQGFEAFF.

The chain couples TRBV2 to TRBJ2-5; unclear D gene. The ends were cut back, 4 bases at V and 7 bases at J, with 13 bases in the middle. Germline V gene lookup returns CDR1 SNHLY and CDR2 FYNNEI. The CDR3 covers 13 residues. The CDR3 sequence: CASSGSARGTQYF. The DNA of the CDR3 is TGTGCCAGCAGTGGGTCCGCCCGTGGGACCCAGTACTTC.

The V and J genes are TRBV6-6 and TRBJ1-2; D uncertain. Germline V gene lookup returns CDR1 MNHNY and CDR2 SVGAGI (reference sequence). Trimming cost V 0 bases and J 2 bases, with 7 bases left between them. This CDR3 is 14 amino acids long. Here the CDR3 DNA reads TGTGCCAGCAGTTACTCGGAATCCAACTATGGCTACACCTTC. It codes for CASSYSESNYGYTF.

With regard to this clone: A read error may be the cause here, since a much bigger clone is one base away. This chain connects TRBV4-1 to TRBJ2-7; D not resolved. Germline-derived CDR1 and CDR2 are MGHRA and YSYEKL. The CDR3 covers 11 residues. The ends were cut back, 4 bases at V and 3 bases at J, with 4 bases in the middle. The DNA of the CDR3 is TGCGCCAGCAGCCCCGGCTACGAGCAGTACTTC. As protein: CASSPGYEQYF.

A word on this clone: This sample includes further DNA sequences coding for the same CDR3. The gene calls are TRBV6-5 and TRBJ1-2; 11 nucleotides line up with TRBD1. This CDR3 has 16 residues. Trimming removed 0 bases from V and 2 bases from J; junction bases left unmatched: 2. The germline CDR1 and CDR2 sequences are MNHEY and SVGAGI. The CDR3 DNA is TGTGCCAGCAGTTACTCCCGGACAGGGGGCAACTATGGCTACACCTTC. Translated: CASSYSRTGGNYGYTF.

V is TRBV30 and J is TRBJ1-6, with TRBD1 identical over 9 bases. The V gene's germline CDR1 is GTSNPN and CDR2 SVGIG (reference sequence). The CDR3 has 16 residues. The junction had 6 bases not matched to a gene; V was cut back by 2 bases and J by 4 bases. This CDR3 reads CAWSPMGQGYNSPLHF. DNA for the CDR3: TGTGCCTGGAGTCCGATGGGACAGGGATATAATTCACCCCTCCACTTT.

This clone was seen only a few times. This rearrangement joins TRBV6-5 to TRBJ1-2; D not resolved. The CDR3 sequence is 16 residues long. V dropped 0 bases and J dropped 0 bases, with 11 bases sitting between them. Germline V gives CDR1 MNHEY, CDR2 SVGAGI. The CDR3 here is CASSYSTVNSNYGYTF. The CDR3 DNA follows: TGTGCCAGCAGTTACTCGACCGTGAATTCTAACTATGGCTACACCTTC.

J is TRBJ1-2 and V is TRBV28; the D is unclear. The germline V gene encodes CDR1 MDHEN and CDR2 SYDVKM. The germline V and J ends were trimmed by 8 bases and 5 bases, with 18 bases remaining between them. The CDR3 has 14 residues. The CDR3 sequence is CASAAVGRGYGYTF. In DNA, the CDR3 is TGTGCCAGCGCGGCGGTTGGGAGAGGTTATGGCTACACCTTC.

The chain is built from TRBV9 and TRBJ2-1; D unclear. CDR1 and CDR2 (germline): SGDLS, YYNGEE. The V end was cut by 4 bases, the J end by 4 bases, with 9 bases between. The CDR3 length is 13 residues. This chain's CDR3 is CASSTNHYNEQFF. The DNA for the CDR3 is TGTGCCAGCAGCACTAATCATTACAATGAGCAGTTCTTC.

CDR3 DNA: TGTGCCATCGAGGGACAGGGTGGGCAAGAGCAGTTCTTC. Translated: CAIEGQGGQEQFF. This chain connects TRBV10-3 to TRBJ2-1; 9 bases match TRBD1. Germline V gene data show CDR1 as ENHRY and CDR2 as SYGVKD. This CDR3 contains 13 residues. V was clipped by 8 bases and J by 10 bases; unmatched bases: 9.

The rearrangement links TRBV30 to TRBJ2-6; weak D call: TRBD2 (5 bases). The CDR3 loop spans 13 amino acids. V lost 6 bases, J lost 3 bases, and 9 bases lay in between. Germline V gives CDR1 GTSNPN, CDR2 SVGIG (reference sequence). The CDR3 region has the DNA TGTGCCTGCACGAGCGGTGGGGCCAACGTCCTGACTTTC. It encodes CACTSGGANVLTF.

This clone was detected a few times. The chain couples TRBV9 to TRBJ1-5; D is possibly TRBD1 (5 bases). Germline assignment: CDR1 SGDLS and CDR2 YYNGEE. V gave up 7 bases and J gave up 4 bases, with 15 bases separating them. The CDR3 spans 14 residues. The CDR3 DNA reads as TGTGCCAGCGGTCAGGGACCGCAAAATCAGCCCCAGCATTTT. Its translation is CASGQGPQNQPQHF.

The CDR3: CAWSRGDANTIYF. The CDR3 bases are TGTGCCTGGAGTCGGGGGGACGCAAACACCATATATTTT. The V and J genes are TRBV30 and TRBJ1-3; D perhaps matches TRBD1 (5 bases). Germline CDR1 reads GTSNPN; CDR2 reads SVGIG (reference sequence). Trimming left V 2 bases short and J 6 bases short, with 11 bases between. The CDR3 consists of 13 residues.

V gene TRBV9 combines with J gene TRBJ2-1; no reliable D call. This CDR3 is built from 12 residues. Trimming took 2 bases from V and 7 from J, leaving 7 bases between them. From germline, CDR1 is SGDLS and CDR2 YYNGEE. The CDR3 spells CASSVAINEQFF. The CDR3 coding sequence is TGTGCCAGCAGCGTGGCTATAAATGAGCAGTTCTTC.